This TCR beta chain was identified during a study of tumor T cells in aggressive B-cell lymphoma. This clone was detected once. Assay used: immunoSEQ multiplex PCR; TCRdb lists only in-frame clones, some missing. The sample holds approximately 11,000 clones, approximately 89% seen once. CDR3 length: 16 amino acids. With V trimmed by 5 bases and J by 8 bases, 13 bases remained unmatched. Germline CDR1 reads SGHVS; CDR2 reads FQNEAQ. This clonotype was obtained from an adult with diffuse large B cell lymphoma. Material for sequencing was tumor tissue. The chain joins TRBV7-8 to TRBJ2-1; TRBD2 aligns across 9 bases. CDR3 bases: TGTGCCAGCAGCCCCTCCCGCGGGAGGGCCTGGGATGAGCAGTTCTTC. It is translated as CASSPSRGRAWDEQFF.